This T cell receptor beta chain was retrieved from a study of T cell changes during pregnancy in multiple sclerosis. This CDR3 has 15 residues. Losses at the gene ends were 5 bases for V and 5 bases for J; bases not matched to a gene: 12. Germline lookup yields CDR1 ENHRY and CDR2 SYGVKD. Sequencing used immunoSEQ multiplex PCR; TCRdb keeps in-frame clones, though not all of them. The sample includes about 120,000 clones, roughly 92% of them seen just once. The sequenced sample was peripheral blood, obtained before pregnancy. The sequence was collected from a female donor with multiple sclerosis, enrolled in a pregnancy study. The chain couples TRBV10-3 to TRBJ2-7; 7 bases are a match to TRBD1. The CDR3 loop is CAISTDPGQKDEQYF. As DNA, the CDR3 is TGTGCCATCAGTACTGACCCGGGACAGAAAGACGAGCAGTACTTC.